The 9 T cell receptor beta chains in this list originate from one sample, sequenced in a study of shared clonotypes between healthy human individuals. Clones were read by immunoSEQ multiplex PCR, and TCRdb kept only the in-frame ones, dropping some. The table has approximately 600,000 clones, approximately 96% seen once. In the naive CD8 group, cells lacked CD45RO and were positively selected for CCR7, so terminally differentiated effector memory CD45RA+ cells were left out. Sequencing used naive CD8+ T cells sorted from blood. These TCRs come from a woman under 40 in good health.

As regards this clone: The sample contains more than one DNA sequence encoding this CDR3. V and J are TRBV18 and TRBJ2-7; D unresolved. This CDR3 contains 12 residues. The V end lost 2 bases, the J end lost 1 base, and 3 bases lay between the germline ends. The germline V gene encodes CDR1 KGHSH and CDR2 LQKENI. The chain's CDR3 is CASSPGSYEQYF. CDR3 DNA: TGTGCCAGCTCACCAGGGTCCTACGAGCAGTACTTC.

This clone was seen a few times. The CDR3 region is CASRLGYEQYF. CDR3 bases: TGTGCCAGCAGACTGGGCTACGAGCAGTACTTC. The chain couples TRBV7-9 to TRBJ2-7, with no clear D. The CDR3 spans 11 residues. Germline lookup yields CDR1 SEHNR and CDR2 FQNEAQ (reference sequence). The V gene lost 6 bases and the J gene lost 3 bases, with 6 bases spanning the gap.

The rearrangement uses TRBV27 and TRBJ1-5, with D maybe TRBD1 (5 bases). V was shortened by 4 bases and J by 6 bases, with 19 bases between the two germline ends. Germline V gene data show CDR1 as MNHEY and CDR2 as SMNVEV (reference sequence). This CDR3 has 16 amino acids. Here the CDR3 reads CASSSHLAGSLQPQHF. CDR3 coding DNA: TGTGCCAGCAGTTCCCACCTGGCAGGGTCCCTTCAGCCCCAGCATTTT.

The chain combines TRBV19 with TRBJ1-5; the match to TRBD1 covers 12 bases. V was pared by 5 bases and J by 3 bases, with 11 bases of the junction left unmatched. The CDR3 is 18 amino acids. Looked up from germline, CDR1 is LNHDA and CDR2 is SQIVND (reference sequence). CDR3 region: CASSVGTGGFWYNQPQHF. DNA for the CDR3: TGTGCCAGTAGTGTCGGGACAGGGGGCTTTTGGTACAATCAGCCCCAGCATTTT.

This chain links TRBV9 with TRBJ2-2; possible D gene TRBD2, 6 bases. Germline V gene data show CDR1 as SGDLS and CDR2 as YYNGEE. This CDR3 contains 15 residues. V lost 3 bases and J 6 bases, leaving 15 bases between the germline ends. In DNA form, the CDR3 reads TGTGCCAGCAGCGGACTAGTTGTTGGACCCGGGGAGCTGTTTTTT. The encoded protein is CASSGLVVGPGELFF.

Regarding this clone: The same CDR3 arises from other DNA sequences in this sample as well. The CDR3: CASSVSGGSYNEQFF. The CDR3 region has the DNA TGTGCCAGCAGCGTTAGCGGAGGTAGTTACAATGAGCAGTTCTTC. This chain uses TRBV9 with TRBJ2-1; weak D call: TRBD2 (6 bases). The CDR3 is 15 residues long. V was trimmed by 2 bases and J by 4 bases, leaving 13 bases between them. Germline values: CDR1 SGDLS, CDR2 YYNGEE. Full variable domain (missing parts from reference TRBV9 and TRBJ2-1): DSGVTQTPKHLITATGQRVTLRCSPRSGDLSVYWYQQSLDQGLQFLIQYYNGEERAKGNILERFSAQQFPDLHSELNLSSLELGDSALYFCASSVSGGSYNEQFFGPGTRLTVL.

The sample holds one count of this clone. The chain recombines TRBV28 with TRBJ2-1; D not certain. V lost 3 bases to trimming and J lost 4 bases, with 16 bases between them. The CDR3 has 16 residues. Germline assignment: CDR1 MDHEN and CDR2 SYDVKM. CDR3 nucleotides: TGTGCCAGCAGTTTGTTTGCCGCGGCTCCGTACAATGAGCAGTTCTTC. Its translation: CASSLFAAAPYNEQFF.

The CDR3 DNA follows: TGTGCCAGCAGCTCGACAGCCTACACTGAAGCTTTCTTT. This sequence encodes CASSSTAYTEAFF. The V call is TRBV7-9, the J call TRBJ1-1, with a tentative D call TRBD1 (5 bases). The CDR3 has 13 amino acids. The germline V gene has CDR1 SEHNR and CDR2 FQNEAQ (reference sequence). Trimming left V 4 bases short and J 3 bases short, with 9 bases between.

This chain connects TRBV28 to TRBJ2-2, with 10 bases that match TRBD2. Germline V gene sequence: CDR1 MDHEN, CDR2 SYDVKM. This CDR3 is built from 15 residues. V dropped 1 base and J dropped 7; count of bases not matched to a gene: 3. CDR3 in amino acids: CASSLYASGSGELFF. The CDR3 DNA is TGTGCCAGCAGTTTATATGCTAGCGGGAGCGGGGAGCTGTTTTTT.